This passage covers 26 T cell receptor beta chains from one sample sequenced in a study of Graves' ophthalmopathy and Graves' hyperthyroidism. Beta-chain TCR CDR3 regions were amplified from RNA transcripts. An initial RT-PCR round employing HTBI primers preceded a second-round multiplex PCR. TCRdb re-analysed the multiplex PCR reads in MiXCR, keeping a single row per CDR3 protein. The data contain 220,000 or so distinct CDR3 sequences, 20% to 25% of them seen just once; the ten biggest clones take up around 40%. Source material: peripheral blood. Receptors were obtained from a woman between 45 and 60 years old with Graves' ophthalmopathy.

This clonotype was seen at least ten times. The rearrangement joins TRBV7-2 to TRBJ1-1; the D gene is possibly TRBD1 (5 bases). Germline CDR1 and CDR2: SGHTA and FQGNSA. The V gene lost 5 bases and the J gene lost 11 bases, with 21 bases spanning the gap. The CDR3 covers 14 residues. The CDR3 protein is CASSTEMGVRRAFF. The CDR3 DNA reads TGTGCCAGCAGCACGGAGATGGGGGTCCGCCGGGCTTTCTTT.

V usage is TRBV3-1 and J usage is TRBJ1-1; D not certain. CDR3 length equals 15 residues. V lost 0 bases to trimming and J lost 8 bases, with 16 bases between them. The germline gives CDR1 LGHDT, CDR2 YNNKEL (reference sequence). Here the CDR3 reads CASSQEEVGSGEAFF. The CDR3 DNA reads TGTGCCAGCAGCCAAGAGGAAGTTGGAAGCGGGGAAGCTTTCTTT.

This clonotype showed up many times. The chain joins TRBV29-1 to TRBJ1-1; D perhaps matches TRBD1 (5 bases). Germline assignment: CDR1 SQVTM and CDR2 ANQGSEA. Trimming shortened V by 0 bases and J by 6 bases, and 14 bases separated the two germline ends. The CDR3 length is 14 residues. The CDR3 sequence: CSVEDQGLVSEAFF. Here the CDR3 DNA reads TGCAGCGTTGAAGATCAGGGTCTAGTGTCTGAAGCTTTCTTT.

There are many counts of this clonotype. The rearrangement links TRBV12-5 to TRBJ1-5; the D gene is possibly TRBD1 (6 bases). CDR3 size: 15 residues. Germline CDR1 reads LGHNT; CDR2 reads FRNRAP. The V and J ends lost 1 base and 1 base respectively, with 8 bases between them. In nucleotides, the CDR3 is TGTGCTAGTGGTTTGGGAGGGGGAAGCAATCAGCCCCAGCATTTT. Translation: CASGLGGGSNQPQHF. Full variable domain (outside the CDR3, taken from reference TRBV12-5 and TRBJ1-5): DARVTQTPRHKVTEMGQEVTMRCQPILGHNTVFWYRQTMMQGLELLAYFRNRAPLDDSGMPKDRFSAEMPDATLATLKIQPSEPRDSAVYFCASGLGGGSNQPQHFGDGTRLSIL.

Here the CDR3 DNA reads TGCAGCGTTGGGGCGGGAGGATTCCAAGAGACCCAGTACTTC. The encoded protein is CSVGAGGFQETQYF. V usage is TRBV29-1 and J usage is TRBJ2-5; TRBD2 matches 8 bases. V lost 4 bases, J lost 1 base, and 5 bases stayed unmatched. This CDR3 contains 14 residues. Germline V gives CDR1 SQVTM, CDR2 ANQGSEA.

This clonotype has a count of ten or more. The chain joins TRBV20-1 to TRBJ1-1; TRBD1 matches 8 bases. The CDR3 length is 12 residues. CDR1 and CDR2 from the germline V gene are DFQATT and SNEGSKA (reference sequence). Germline trimming cut 6 bases from V and 7 bases from J; bases unmatched to any gene: 7. The CDR3 region is CSAQGDRGEAFF. In nucleotides, the CDR3 is TGCAGTGCACAGGGGGATCGTGGTGAAGCTTTCTTT.

This clonotype occurred many times. The J gene is TRBJ1-1, the V gene TRBV19; unclear D gene. The CDR3 runs 17 residues. The V and J ends lost 3 bases and 0 bases respectively, with 17 bases between them. Per the germline V gene, CDR1 is LNHDA and CDR2 is SQIVND (reference sequence). In DNA, the CDR3 is TGTGCCAGTAGTATTGGTGAATGGAGGGCTTTGAACACTGAAGCTTTCTTT. This encodes CASSIGEWRALNTEAFF.

This clonotype has a count of ten or more. The J gene is TRBJ2-7, the V gene TRBV6-1; D gene unclear. Trimming shortened V by 1 base and J by 4 bases, and 8 bases separated the two germline ends. Looked up from germline, CDR1 is MNHNS and CDR2 is SASEGT. The CDR3 is 13 amino acids. CDR3 region: CASSEVAEYEQYF. For the CDR3, the DNA is TGTGCCAGCAGTGAAGTGGCGGAATACGAGCAGTACTTC.

The chain is built from TRBV29-1 and TRBJ2-7; D gene ambiguous. Germline CDR1 and CDR2: SQVTM and ANQGSEA. The CDR3 is 11 amino acids. V dropped 7 bases and J dropped 2 bases, with 9 bases sitting between them. The CDR3 spells CSARSTYEQYF. In DNA form, the CDR3 reads TGCAGCGCCCGAAGCACCTACGAGCAGTACTTC.

This clonotype was seen at least ten times. The V gene is TRBV12-3 or TRBV12-4, the J gene TRBJ2-7, with 7 bases identical to TRBD1. The CDR3 runs 13 residues. V trimming: 3 bases; J trimming: 6 bases; junction bases outside the gene matches: 5. DNA of the CDR3: TGTGCCAGCAGTTTTCACAGGGGAACCGAGCAGTACTTC. It specifies CASSFHRGTEQYF.

This clonotype was found a few times. The rearrangement joins TRBV12-3 or TRBV12-4 to TRBJ2-7, with TRBD2 matching over 13 bases. With V trimmed by 4 bases and J by 3 bases, 6 bases remained unmatched. This CDR3 comprises 16 residues. CDR3 in DNA: TGTGCCAGCAGTTCACATACTAGCGGGAGGGGCTACGAGCAGTACTTC. Residues: CASSSHTSGRGYEQYF.

This clonotype was found many times. The V and J genes are TRBV11-2 and TRBJ2-1, with 7 nucleotides matching TRBD2. CDR1 is SGHAT, CDR2 FQNNGV, per germline. Trimming removed 4 bases from V and 4 bases from J; junction bases left unmatched: 4. The CDR3 extends over 14 amino acids. In nucleotides, the CDR3 is TGTGCCAGCAGCTCCGGGGAGGGATACAATGAGCAGTTCTTC. Its protein product is CASSSGEGYNEQFF.

At least ten counts were recorded for this clonotype. This chain connects TRBV7-8 to TRBJ2-5, with TRBD1 matching over 7 bases. V dropped 0 bases and J dropped 9; count of bases not matched to a gene: 7. Germline CDR1 and CDR2: SGHVS and FQNEAQ. This CDR3 has 14 amino acids. The CDR3 DNA sequence: TGTGCCAGCAGCTTAGCAAGAGCACAGGGGCCCCAGTACTTC. The encoded protein is CASSLARAQGPQYF.

Notes on this clonotype: One end of the junction does not line up with germline, which may come from a read error. This chain connects TRBV12-3 or TRBV12-4 to TRBJ2-7; the D call may be TRBD1 or TRBD2 (5 bases each). The CDR3 totals 15 residues. DNA of the CDR3: TGCGCCAGCAGTTTGAGTGCAGGGCACACCGGGGAGCTGTACTTC. Its protein is CASSLSAGHTGELYF.

This clonotype has ten or more counts. The chain couples TRBV20-1 to TRBJ2-7; D is possibly TRBD1 (8 bases). The germline gives CDR1 DFQATT, CDR2 SNEGSKA (reference sequence). This CDR3 comprises 16 residues. V lost 6 bases to trimming and J lost 7 bases, with 28 bases between them. The CDR3 reads CSAIPLFDRGGWEQYF. The CDR3 DNA is TGCAGTGCCATCCCGCTCTTCGACAGGGGAGGGTGGGAGCAGTACTTC.

V is TRBV18 and J is TRBJ1-1; D gene unclear. Between the trimmed V and J ends, which lost 7 bases and 1 base, there was a span of 10 bases. The CDR3 runs 13 residues. Germline lookup yields CDR1 KGHSH and CDR2 LQKENI. CDR3 in amino acids: CASYTDRNTEAFF. The CDR3 DNA reads TGTGCCAGCTATACGGATCGGAACACTGAAGCTTTCTTT.

This clonotype was seen many times. The J gene is TRBJ1-1, the V gene TRBV19; D call uncertain. CDR1 LNHDA and CDR2 SQIVND come from the germline V gene (reference sequence). This CDR3 contains 15 residues. The V gene lost 6 bases and the J gene lost 2 bases, with 16 bases spanning the gap. CDR3: CASSEGLGLNTEAFF. CDR3 DNA sequence: TGTGCCAGTAGCGAGGGTCTGGGTCTCAACACTGAAGCTTTCTTT.

The genes are TRBV27 and TRBJ2-7, with a possible D match to TRBD1 (5 bases). The CDR3 is 16 residues long. The V end was cut by 1 base, the J end by 4 bases, with 17 bases between. The V gene's germline CDR1 is MNHEY and CDR2 SMNVEV (reference sequence). CDR3 bases: TGTGCCAGCAGTTTATGGGGCGTAGGGTCTTTGTACGAGCAGTACTTC. It yields the protein CASSLWGVGSLYEQYF.

V and J are TRBV29-1 and TRBJ2-5, with 9 nucleotides matching TRBD1. This CDR3 is 13 amino acids long. Germline V gene sequence: CDR1 SQVTM, CDR2 ANQGSEA. With V trimmed by 7 bases and J by 4 bases, 7 bases remained unmatched. The CDR3 is CSAGTGTGETQYF. For the CDR3, the DNA is TGCAGCGCCGGGACAGGGACCGGAGAGACCCAGTACTTC.

The rearrangement uses TRBV7-8 and TRBJ2-5; 11 bases fit TRBD2. Germline V gene data show CDR1 as SGHVS and CDR2 as FQNEAQ. V trimming: 3 bases; J trimming: 2 bases; junction bases outside the gene matches: 2. There are 15 residues in the CDR3. Here the CDR3 reads CASSFRLAGQETQYF. DNA for the CDR3: TGTGCCAGCAGCTTTAGACTAGCGGGGCAAGAGACCCAGTACTTC.

This clonotype was seen ten or more times. The chain couples TRBV6-1 to TRBJ1-5; perhaps TRBD1 as D (5 bases). Trimming took 3 bases from V and 6 from J, leaving 9 bases between them. Looked up from germline, CDR1 is MNHNS and CDR2 is SASEGT. The CDR3 length is 13 residues. The CDR3 protein is CASSDDRTQPQHF. The DNA for the CDR3 is TGTGCCAGCAGTGACGACAGAACTCAGCCCCAGCATTTT.

This clonotype appeared many times. The chain links TRBV10-1 to TRBJ1-3; 8 bases fit TRBD1. The V segment lost 2 bases and the J segment 4 bases; nucleotides outside the gene matches: 4. CDR1 is WNHNN, CDR2 SYGVQD, per germline (reference sequence). The CDR3 spans 15 residues. Here the CDR3 reads CASSETTGVGNTIYF. The CDR3 region has the DNA TGCGCCAGCAGTGAGACGACAGGGGTCGGAAACACCATATATTTT.

This clonotype was observed many times. The V gene is TRBV12-3 or TRBV12-4, the J gene TRBJ2-2, with D hard to call. The CDR3 is 13 residues long. V was pared by 5 bases and J by 4 bases, with 8 bases between. For the CDR3, the DNA is TGTGCCAGCAGTCTCAGATCCACCGGGGAGCTGTTTTTT. Translated: CASSLRSTGELFF.

This clonotype was detected many times. The CDR3 nucleotides read TGTGCCAGCAGTTTACTGCAGGGGGGCTCCTACGAGCAGTACTTC. This sequence encodes CASSLLQGGSYEQYF. The V call is TRBV12-3 or TRBV12-4, the J call TRBJ2-7, with D possibly being TRBD1 (7 bases). This CDR3 comprises 15 residues. V was clipped by 2 bases and J by 0 bases, with 11 bases between them.

This clonotype was recorded many times. The chain links TRBV6-1 to TRBJ1-5; no definite D call. Germline-derived CDR1 and CDR2 are MNHNS and SASEGT. The CDR3 totals 12 residues. V dropped 7 bases and J dropped 9 bases, with 13 bases sitting between them. CDR3 in DNA: TGTGCCAGCAATCGGGTTTTTTCGCCCCAGCATTTT. Translating gives CASNRVFSPQHF.

This clonotype has ten or more counts. The chain employs TRBV28 and TRBJ2-5; D gene unclear. V was trimmed by 10 bases and J by 2 bases, leaving 11 bases between them. Looked up from germline, CDR1 is MDHEN and CDR2 is SYDVKM. The CDR3 contains 12 residues. This CDR3 reads CAISANQETQYF. The DNA of the CDR3 is TGTGCCATCTCCGCGAATCAAGAGACCCAGTACTTC.